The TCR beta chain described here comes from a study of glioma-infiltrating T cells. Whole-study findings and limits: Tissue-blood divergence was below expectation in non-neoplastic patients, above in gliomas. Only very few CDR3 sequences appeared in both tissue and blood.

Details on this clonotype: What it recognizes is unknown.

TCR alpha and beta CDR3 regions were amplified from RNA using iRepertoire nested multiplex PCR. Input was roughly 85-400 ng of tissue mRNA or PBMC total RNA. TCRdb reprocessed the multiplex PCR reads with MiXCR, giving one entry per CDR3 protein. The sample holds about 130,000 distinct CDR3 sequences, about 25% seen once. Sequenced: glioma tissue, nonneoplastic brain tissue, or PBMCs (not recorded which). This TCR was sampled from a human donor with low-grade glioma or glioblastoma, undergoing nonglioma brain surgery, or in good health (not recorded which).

The CDR3 is CASGSGTGGGETQYF. In DNA form, the CDR3 reads TGCGCCAGCGGTTCGGGGACGGGAGGAGGAGAGACCCAGTACTTC. This sequence joins TRBV5-1 and TRBJ2-5; 7 bases align to TRBD2. After removal of 7 bases from V and 4 bases from J, the junction contained 13 bases not matched to a gene. Germline V lookup: CDR1 SGHRS, CDR2 YFSETQ. The CDR3 totals 15 residues.